This TCR beta chain came from a study of shared T cell receptors in the human thymus. Germline CDR1 reads LNHNV; CDR2 reads YYDKDF (reference sequence). The CDR3 consists of 14 residues. V lost 5 bases and J 4 bases, leaving 15 bases between the germline ends. Only in-frame clones appear in the TCRdb table, and some are missing; sequencing was by immunoSEQ multiplex PCR. The sample holds 500,000 to 550,000 clones, around 78% seen once. This same sample was also part of a study on human thymus T cells. That paper notes: Healthy Finnish infants undergoing corrective surgery for congenital heart defects were used as donors. Obtained as resections during corrective heart surgery, the thymus tissue was then studied. Apparent skewing of V and J gene usage characterized both thymic and blood repertoires. Highly overlapping thymic repertoires in unrelated individuals were reported by related research.

This receptor was taken from a boy under two years old with a congenital heart defect. The material sequenced was thymocytes. The chain recombines TRBV15 with TRBJ2-7; D perhaps matches TRBD1 (7 bases). Here the CDR3 reads CATSVWAGGYEQYF. CDR3 nucleotide sequence: TGTGCCACCAGCGTCTGGGCAGGGGGGTACGAGCAGTACTTC.